This T cell receptor (beta chain) appears in the sequencing data of a study of OX40 agonist ivuxolimab in advanced cancers. Study summary: At 0.01 to 10 mg/kg, ivuxolimab was administered intravenously to patients every 2 weeks. Melanoma, hepatocellular carcinoma, head and neck or renal cell cancer occurred in dose-escalation patients.

CDR3 size: 18 residues. V lost 5 bases, J lost 5 bases, and 17 bases stayed unmatched. This table comes from immunoSEQ multiplex PCR, and its TCRdb copy is limited to in-frame clones, with some not included. The table records roughly 68,000 clones, 70% to 90% of them present only once. The sequence was obtained from an adult with an advanced solid tumor such as melanoma, head and neck, liver or kidney cancer. This chain joins TRBV6-7 and TRBJ1-1; 10 bases line up with TRBD1. TRBV6-7 falls under the ORF class, with uncertain function. The sequences come from CD4+ or CD8+ T cells sorted from blood, collected in a trial of the OX40 agonist ivuxolimab. In DNA, the CDR3 is TGTGCCAGCAGTAACCTGGGGGACAGGGGAAATAGGGGTACTGAAGCTTTCTTT. Protein sequence: CASSNLGDRGNRGTEAFF.